In this sample, the clone carrying this T cell receptor beta chain turned up once. The data were taken from a study of T cells in narcolepsy. This CDR3 has 14 amino acids. The trim removed 4 bases at V and 9 bases at J, leaving 8 bases unmatched. CDR1 is LGHNA and CDR2 is YSLEER in the germline V gene. Data came from immunoSEQ multiplex PCR; TCRdb stores just in-frame clones and leaves some out. Among over 20,000 clones listed, about 92% were seen once. The V and J genes are TRBV4-3 and TRBJ2-1; TRBD2 agrees at 8 bases. The receptor comes from a human donor with narcolepsy. Specimen: CD45RA- memory CD4+ T cells from PBMCs. The CDR3 reads CASSPFRGGSEQFF. In DNA form, the CDR3 reads TGCGCCAGCAGCCCCTTCCGGGGGGGGAGTGAGCAGTTCTTC.